This entry lists 23 T cell receptor beta chains sequenced from one sample in a study of T cells in Graves' hyperthyroidism and ophthalmopathy (dated by TCRdb to between 2018 and 2021). The library was produced with multiplex PCR. Sequenced using an Illumina HiSeq 2000. Amplification of TCR beta CDR3 regions was carried out from RNA transcripts. A first-round RT-PCR of the TCR CDR3 used the HTBI primer set with the Qiagen OneStep RT-PCR kit. TCRdb trimmed the raw reads at Q25, called clones with MiXCR and kept productive beta chains. Every CDR3 protein is listed once, alongside the most common genes and DNA of its rows. The table for this sample lists fewer than 750,000 distinct CDR3 sequences; roughly 15% of them were counted only once. The ten largest account for over 3.5% of the sample. The sequenced sample was blood. The receptors shown here come from a woman in her thirties or forties with Graves' ophthalmopathy.

This clonotype appeared many times. This sequence joins TRBV28 and TRBJ2-5; the match to TRBD1 covers 7 bases. This CDR3 contains 14 residues. The germline gives CDR1 MDHEN, CDR2 SYDVKM. J lost 6 bases, V lost 2 bases, and 6 bases had no gene match. CDR3 loop: CASSLNRQGKTQYF. CDR3 nucleotide sequence: TGTGCCAGCAGTTTAAATAGACAGGGAAAGACCCAGTACTTC.

This clonotype was counted ten times or more. The V and J genes are TRBV28 and TRBJ2-7; D remains ambiguous. Trimming pared 6 bases from V and 3 bases from J, leaving 21 bases between. Germline V gives CDR1 MDHEN, CDR2 SYDVKM. The CDR3 has 16 amino acids. The CDR3 region is CASRATGLRYGYEQYF. Written as DNA, the CDR3 is TGTGCCAGCAGGGCTACTGGGCTACGGTATGGCTACGAGCAGTACTTC.

This clonotype has just a few counts. The chain links TRBV11-1 to TRBJ2-6, with 8 bases aligning to TRBD1. With V trimmed by 3 bases and J by 1 base, 5 bases remained unmatched. The germline V gene has CDR1 SGHAT and CDR2 FQDESV (reference sequence). The CDR3 covers 17 residues. CDR3 protein: CASSLPRTGSGANVLTF. The CDR3, as DNA: TGTGCCAGCAGCTTGCCCCGGACAGGGTCTGGGGCCAACGTCCTGACTTTC. Full variable domain (rest looked up from reference TRBV11-1 and TRBJ2-6): EAEVAQSPRYKITEKSQAVAFWCDPISGHATLYWYRQILGQGPELLVQFQDESVVDDSQLPKDRFSAERLKGVDSTLKIQPAELGDSAMYLCASSLPRTGSGANVLTFGAGSRLTVL.

At least ten counts were recorded for this clonotype. This chain joins TRBV28 and TRBJ2-4; the D gene is possibly TRBD2 (6 bases). CDR1 is MDHEN and CDR2 is SYDVKM in the germline V gene. The CDR3 runs to 16 residues. V was trimmed by 6 bases and J by 2 bases, leaving 17 bases between them. The CDR3 bases are TGTGCCAGCAGCAATGCCATAGCGGAGCCCAAAAACATTCAGTACTTC. This encodes CASSNAIAEPKNIQYF.

This chain joins TRBV18 and TRBJ2-7; D not certain. CDR1 and CDR2 (germline): KGHSH, LQKENI. This CDR3 contains 14 residues. V lost 3 bases to trimming and J lost 0 bases, with 9 bases between them. DNA for the CDR3: TGTGCCAGCTCACCCGGCGCGGACTCCTACGAGCAGTACTTC. Translating it yields CASSPGADSYEQYF.

This clonotype was seen many times. This chain joins TRBV12-3 or TRBV12-4 and TRBJ2-2; 7 bases fit TRBD1. CDR3 length equals 17 residues. V gave up 6 bases and J gave up 4 bases; unmatched junction bases: 14. CDR3 in amino acids: CASSLRQGDFFTGELFF. As DNA, the CDR3 is TGTGCCAGCAGCCTGAGACAGGGAGACTTTTTCACCGGGGAGCTGTTTTTT.

In its sample, this clonotype was seen many times. The V call is TRBV28, the J call TRBJ2-1, with 9 bases fitting TRBD1. V shed 5 bases, J shed 7 bases, and the junction held 9 bases outside the gene matches. CDR3 length equals 15 residues. Germline CDR1 and CDR2: MDHEN and SYDVKM. CDR3 loop: CASSTPDRGWNEQFF. CDR3 nucleotide sequence: TGTGCCAGCAGTACCCCGGACAGGGGTTGGAATGAGCAGTTCTTC.

This clonotype was recorded a few times. Since a much larger clone is just one base distant, this may be a read error. The chain is built from TRBV7-9 and TRBJ2-7; either TRBD1 or TRBD2 may supply D (5 bases each). CDR3 size: 14 residues. V was clipped by 4 bases and J by 0 bases, with 10 bases between them. Per the germline V gene, CDR1 is SEHNR and CDR2 is FQNEAQ (reference sequence). CDR3 protein: CASSSPRGSYEQYF. The CDR3 DNA follows: TGTGCCAGCAGCTCCCCGAGGGGCTCCTACGAGCAGTACTTC.

This clonotype was observed many times. The gene calls are TRBV7-4 and TRBJ1-3; the D is unclear. The germline CDR1 and CDR2 sequences are SGHVT and SQSDAQ. V lost 1 base and J 1 base, leaving 14 bases between the germline ends. The CDR3 has 17 residues. CDR3 sequence reads: CASSLVVSRFSGNTIYF. The CDR3 DNA sequence: TGTGCCAGCAGCTTAGTTGTTTCCCGGTTTTCTGGAAACACCATATATTTT.

There are many counts of this clonotype. The chain uses TRBV11-2 and TRBJ1-2, with a possible D match to TRBD1 (5 bases). The CDR3 loop spans 16 amino acids. The V end was cut by 4 bases, the J end by 4 bases, with 19 bases between. Germline assignment: CDR1 SGHAT and CDR2 FQNNGV. The CDR3 DNA reads as TGTGCCAGCAGCTCGCACACAGGTCCCCCTTTCTATGGCTACACCTTC. Protein sequence: CASSSHTGPPFYGYTF.

As for this clonotype: This clone may be a read error of a much larger clone one base away. CDR3 sequence: CASSAGLADTGELFF. CDR3 nucleotides: TGTGCCAGCAGCGCGGGACTAGCGGACACCGGGGAGCTGTTTTTT. The chain couples TRBV11-3 to TRBJ2-2, with TRBD2 matching 11 bases. This CDR3 is 15 amino acids long. The J segment lost 3 bases and the V segment lost 5 bases, leaving 2 bases of the junction unmatched. From germline, CDR1 is SGHNT and CDR2 YENEEA.

To note about this clonotype: One base away lies a much larger clone, so this may be a sequencing read error. A read error is likely, as this CDR3 ends without the conserved phenylalanine or tryptophan. The genes are TRBV11-3 and TRBJ2-7; D is unresolved. This CDR3 has 15 residues. Germline CDR1 is SGHNT and CDR2 is YENEEA. The V end lost 2 bases, the J end lost 0 bases, and 11 bases lay between the germline ends. In nucleotides, the CDR3 is TGTGCCAGCAGCTTATCCGGCGGCTACTCCTACGAGCAGTACCTC. Encoded protein: CASSLSGGYSYEQYL.

This clonotype appeared many times. The gene calls are TRBV10-3 and TRBJ1-5, with D uncertain. The germline V gene encodes CDR1 ENHRY and CDR2 SYGVKD. V gave up 6 bases and J gave up 1 base, with 13 bases separating them. This CDR3 comprises 15 residues. The CDR3 loop is CAISHEEGSNQPQHF. DNA for the CDR3: TGTGCCATCAGCCATGAGGAGGGAAGCAATCAGCCCCAGCATTTT.

The chain employs TRBV28 and TRBJ1-6; TRBD1 is a possible D gene (5 bases). With 8 bases removed from V and 0 bases from J, the gap between germline ends came to 8 bases. Germline V gene lookup returns CDR1 MDHEN and CDR2 SYDVKM. The CDR3 runs to 14 residues. The CDR3 region is CASLGDSYNSPLHF. DNA of the CDR3: TGTGCCAGCTTGGGGGACTCCTATAATTCACCCCTCCACTTT.

V usage is TRBV29-1 and J usage is TRBJ2-2, with 11 bases that match TRBD2. The CDR3 extends over 15 amino acids. CDR1 is SQVTM, CDR2 ANQGSEA, per germline. Unmatched junction bases numbered 6, after V lost 6 bases and J lost 3 bases. CDR3 DNA: TGCAGCGTGATACTAGCGGGAGTCTACACCGGGGAGCTGTTTTTT. The encoded protein is CSVILAGVYTGELFF.

This clonotype was found a few times. The V call is TRBV7-2, the J call TRBJ2-7; tentatively, D is TRBD1 (6 bases). The CDR3 is made up of 13 amino acids. Germline V gene lookup returns CDR1 SGHTA and CDR2 FQGNSA. The V and J ends lost 0 bases and 7 bases respectively, with 10 bases between them. This CDR3 reads CASSLAPRGEQYF. CDR3 bases: TGTGCCAGCAGCTTAGCCCCGAGGGGGGAGCAGTACTTC.

This clonotype was picked up many times. The chain combines TRBV11-3 with TRBJ1-5; D unresolved. Germline-derived CDR1 and CDR2 are SGHNT and YENEEA. Trimming cost V 0 bases and J 5 bases, with 8 bases left between them. There are 14 residues in the CDR3. The CDR3 here is CASSLDSPDQPQHF. As DNA, the CDR3 is TGTGCCAGCAGCTTAGATAGCCCTGATCAGCCCCAGCATTTT.

The J gene is TRBJ1-2, the V gene TRBV29-1; no firm D call. Trimming removed 4 bases from V and 1 base from J, with 19 bases in between. CDR3 length: 16 amino acids. Germline V lookup: CDR1 SQVTM, CDR2 ANQGSEA. The CDR3 DNA sequence: TGCAGCGTTGGAGACTCTGCCGGAGGTTTTAACTATGGCTACACCTTC. It codes for CSVGDSAGGFNYGYTF.

This clonotype was seen many times. The J gene is TRBJ1-1, the V gene TRBV12-3 or TRBV12-4; D perhaps matches TRBD1 (5 bases). V was trimmed by 6 bases and J by 0 bases, leaving 11 bases between them. The CDR3 length is 14 residues. CDR3 nucleotides: TGTGCCAGCAGACTGACAGATATGAACACTGAAGCTTTCTTT. Translated: CASRLTDMNTEAFF.

This clonotype was recorded at least ten times. The V gene is TRBV7-2, the J gene TRBJ2-5, with unresolved D. The V gene's germline CDR1 is SGHTA and CDR2 FQGNSA. The CDR3 totals 13 residues. The ends were cut back, 5 bases at V and 5 bases at J, with 12 bases in the middle. The CDR3 reads CASSDRRWETQYF. The CDR3 bases are TGTGCCAGCAGCGACCGGCGCTGGGAGACCCAGTACTTC.

This clonotype was seen many times. The chain recombines TRBV7-3 with TRBJ1-1; D gene uncertain. The CDR3 has 14 amino acids. CDR1 and CDR2 from the germline V gene are SGHTA and FQGTGA. V gave up 3 bases and J gave up 3 bases, with 11 bases separating them. CDR3 residues: CASSFFGRDTEAFF. CDR3 bases: TGTGCCAGCAGCTTTTTCGGGAGGGACACTGAAGCTTTCTTT.

This chain links TRBV11-2 with TRBJ2-5; perhaps TRBD2 as D (6 bases). The V and J ends lost 5 bases and 2 bases respectively, with 15 bases between them. This CDR3 is 15 amino acids long. The germline V gene encodes CDR1 SGHAT and CDR2 FQNNGV. This CDR3 is CASSTSGAEQETQYF. CDR3 coding DNA: TGTGCCAGCAGCACTTCGGGAGCGGAGCAAGAGACCCAGTACTTC. The full variable domain, rest sourced from reference TRBV11-2 and TRBJ2-5, is EAGVAQSPRYKIIEKRQSVAFWCNPISGHATLYWYQQILGQGPKLLIQFQNNGVVDDSQLPKDRFSAERLKGVDSTLKIQPAKLEDSAVYLCASSTSGAEQETQYFGPGTRLLVL.

The V gene is TRBV7-9, the J gene TRBJ1-1; the D is unclear. The CDR3 totals 14 residues. Trimming stripped 5 bases from V and 1 base from J, with 11 bases between. Germline values: CDR1 SEHNR, CDR2 FQNEAQ (reference sequence). CDR3 amino acids: CASSPKDTNTEAFF. The DNA for the CDR3 is TGTGCCAGCAGCCCCAAAGACACGAACACTGAAGCTTTCTTT.